Presented here are 31 T cell receptor beta chains from one specimen sequenced in a study of beta chain features in type 1 diabetes. Study results and limitations: Moderate but significant shortening of TCRB CDR3s was recorded in all four CD4+ subsets from Type 1 diabetes patients.

Antigens for these TCRs are unknown. Of the isolated RNA, all was reverse transcribed, and so the sequenced material was expressed TCRB transcripts. The data were produced by immunoSEQ multiplex PCR, yet TCRdb's version contains in-frame clones alone and is incomplete. This table has under 300,000 clones, roughly 25% appearing once. Source material: naive CD4+ T cells from blood. The receptors come from a woman aged 25 to 45 with type 1 diabetes.

The V gene is TRBV30, the J gene TRBJ2-1; 8 positions match TRBD1. V lost 6 bases, J lost 7 bases, and 8 bases stayed unmatched. Germline CDR1 GTSNPN, CDR2 SVGIG (reference sequence). The CDR3 has 13 residues. CDR3 region: CACDRGKDNEQFF. CDR3 sequence (DNA): TGTGCCTGCGACAGGGGAAAGGATAATGAGCAGTTCTTC. The whole variable domain, remainder taken from reference TRBV30 and TRBJ2-1, is SQTIHQWPATLVQPVGSPLSLECTVEGTSNPNLYWYRQAAGRGLQLLFYSVGIGQISSEVPQNLSASRPQDRQFILSSKKLLLSDSGFYLCACDRGKDNEQFFGPGTRLTVL.

This clone was seen more than once but under ten times. The genes are TRBV5-1 and TRBJ2-3, with TRBD2 matching 9 bases. The germline V gene encodes CDR1 SGHRS and CDR2 YFSETQ. The CDR3 spans 16 residues. The V and J ends lost 0 bases and 3 bases, in that order; junction bases with no gene match: 5. The DNA of the CDR3 is TGCGCCAGCAGCTTGGCTAGCGGGATAGTGACAGATACGCAGTATTTT. This gives the protein CASSLASGIVTDTQYF. The full variable domain, with the rest looked up from reference TRBV5-1 and TRBJ2-3, is KAGVTQTPRYLIKTRGQQVTLSCSPISGHRSVSWYQQTPGQGLQFLFEYFSETQRNKGNFPGRFSGRQFSNSRSEMNVSTLELGDSALYLCASSLASGIVTDTQYFGPGTRLTVL.

The V call is TRBV5-4, the J call TRBJ2-1; unclear D gene. The CDR3 totals 14 residues. Between the trimmed V and J ends, which lost 0 bases and 8 bases, there was a span of 12 bases. The germline V gene encodes CDR1 SGHNT and CDR2 YYREEE (reference sequence). The CDR3 is CASSLDFSADEQFF. The CDR3 DNA reads TGTGCCAGCAGCTTGGACTTTTCGGCGGATGAGCAGTTCTTC.

The V gene is TRBV9, the J gene TRBJ2-5; D not certain. Trimming shortened V by 0 bases and J by 1 base, and 7 bases separated the two germline ends. Germline V gene data show CDR1 as SGDLS and CDR2 as YYNGEE. This CDR3 comprises 14 residues. In nucleotides, the CDR3 is TGTGCCAGCAGCGTAGATGTCAGCCAAGAGACCCAGTACTTC. This codes for CASSVDVSQETQYF.

The V gene is TRBV7-9, the J gene TRBJ2-1; TRBD2 aligns across 8 bases. This CDR3 contains 16 residues. With 5 bases clipped from V and 8 bases from J, the junction kept 14 bases outside the gene matches. Germline CDR1 and CDR2: SEHNR and FQNEAQ (reference sequence). CDR3 DNA sequence: TGTGCCAGCAGCCCCCGTGGAGCGGGAGAGTTCGATGAGCAGTTCTTC. This translates into CASSPRGAGEFDEQFF.

The chain combines TRBV7-3 with TRBJ2-1, with TRBD1 matching 8 bases. Germline V lookup: CDR1 SGHTA, CDR2 FQGTGA. The CDR3 loop spans 15 amino acids. The trim removed 5 bases at V and 3 bases at J, leaving 6 bases unmatched. The CDR3 loop is CASSRTGINYNEQFF. The CDR3 nucleotides are TGTGCCAGCAGCCGGACAGGGATCAACTACAATGAGCAGTTCTTC.

This clone was seen only a few times. The V call is TRBV6-1, the J call TRBJ1-2; TRBD1 agrees at 9 bases. V dropped 2 bases and J dropped 5; count of bases not matched to a gene: 6. CDR1 is MNHNS, CDR2 SASEGT, per germline. The CDR3 contains 15 residues. CDR3 loop: CASSELQGARYGYTF. Written as DNA, the CDR3 is TGTGCCAGCAGTGAACTACAGGGGGCGAGGTATGGCTACACCTTC.

This clone was counted a few times. The rearrangement uses TRBV7-2 and TRBJ2-1, with D possibly matching TRBD2 (6 bases). The CDR3 is 16 residues long. The V end was cut by 5 bases, the J end by 6 bases, with 20 bases between. CDR1 SGHTA and CDR2 FQGNSA come from the germline V gene. In nucleotides, the CDR3 is TGTGCCAGCAGCGCCCGACTAGGACTGGAGGGCAATGAGCAGTTCTTC. This codes for CASSARLGLEGNEQFF.

This clone was observed a few times. The CDR3 spells CSLTRQNTEAFF. The CDR3 coding sequence is TGCAGCTTGACGAGACAGAACACTGAAGCTTTCTTT. The V call is TRBV29-1, the J call TRBJ1-1, with D uncertain. Trimming removed 8 bases from V and 1 base from J, with 11 bases in between. Germline V gene sequence: CDR1 SQVTM, CDR2 ANQGSEA. This CDR3 has 12 residues.

The chain uses TRBV2 and TRBJ1-5, with 12 bases identical to TRBD1. Trimming cost V 5 bases and J 10 bases; bases outside gene matches: 6. In germline, CDR1 is SNHLY, CDR2 FYNNEI. This CDR3 spans 14 amino acids. CDR3 in amino acids: CASSPGTGGAPQHF. The CDR3 coding sequence is TGTGCCAGCAGTCCCGGGACAGGGGGCGCCCCCCAGCATTTT.

The CDR3 nucleotides are TGCGCCAGCAGCCAAGTGCTAGCGGGAGTGGAGACCCAGTACTTC. Amino acid sequence: CASSQVLAGVETQYF. The chain employs TRBV4-1 and TRBJ2-5; 10 bases agree with TRBD2. The CDR3 is 15 amino acids. J was trimmed by 5 bases and V by 1 base; bases with no gene match: 4. Germline values: CDR1 MGHRA, CDR2 YSYEKL.

The V gene is TRBV5-1, the J gene TRBJ2-7, with TRBD1 as a possible D gene (6 bases). The V end lost 4 bases, the J end lost 5 bases, and 13 bases lay between the germline ends. The germline V gene has CDR1 SGHRS and CDR2 YFSETQ. This CDR3 has 13 amino acids. CDR3 in DNA: TGCGCCAGCAGCCGCCAGGGGTCCGACGAGCAGTACTTC. Amino acid sequence: CASSRQGSDEQYF. Full variable domain (outside the CDR3, taken from reference TRBV5-1 and TRBJ2-7): KAGVTQTPRYLIKTRGQQVTLSCSPISGHRSVSWYQQTPGQGLQFLFEYFSETQRNKGNFPGRFSGRQFSNSRSEMNVSTLELGDSALYLCASSRQGSDEQYFGPGTRLTVT.

This clone was counted between two and nine times. J is TRBJ2-1 and V is TRBV18; 12 nucleotides match TRBD2. Germline V CDR1 and CDR2: KGHSH, LQKENI. The CDR3 runs 15 residues. The V and J ends lost 2 bases and 5 bases, in that order; junction bases with no gene match: 1. The CDR3 DNA follows: TGTGCCAGCTCACCAAGACTAGCGGGGGACAATGAGCAGTTCTTC. Translating gives CASSPRLAGDNEQFF.

The chain carries TRBV30 and TRBJ2-7; the D gene is possibly TRBD2 (6 bases). The CDR3 extends over 14 amino acids. The V and J ends lost 4 bases and 6 bases respectively, with 19 bases between them. CDR1 GTSNPN and CDR2 SVGIG come from the germline V gene (reference sequence). CDR3 region: CAWNLGGHLGEQYF. The CDR3 DNA sequence: TGTGCCTGGAATCTGGGAGGCCACTTGGGCGAGCAGTACTTC.

In its sample, this clone was seen once. The V call is TRBV6-1, the J call TRBJ1-5, with D perhaps TRBD1 (6 bases). The CDR3 consists of 17 residues. CDR1 is MNHNS and CDR2 is SASEGT in the germline V gene. Trimming stripped 0 bases from V and 1 base from J, with 13 bases between. CDR3 nucleotide sequence: TGTGCCAGCAGTGAAGCGCGGACAGTGGGAAGCAATCAGCCCCAGCATTTT. Translating gives CASSEARTVGSNQPQHF.

This clone was seen a few times. The chain carries TRBV19 and TRBJ2-5, with 7 nucleotides matching TRBD2. V was clipped by 4 bases and J by 5 bases; unmatched bases: 4. The CDR3 is made up of 13 amino acids. Germline V lookup: CDR1 LNHDA, CDR2 SQIVND (reference sequence). As DNA, the CDR3 is TGTGCCAGTAGTACGACTAGCTTGGAGACCCAGTACTTC. Its translation is CASSTTSLETQYF.

The chain carries TRBV18 and TRBJ2-7; D is undetermined. The CDR3 contains 14 residues. Per germline, CDR1 KGHSH and CDR2 LQKENI. Trimming shortened V by 1 base and J by 0 bases, and 7 bases separated the two germline ends. The CDR3 reads CASSPLRSSYEQYF. The DNA of the CDR3 is TGTGCCAGCTCACCACTGAGAAGCTCCTACGAGCAGTACTTC.

For this clone: Other DNA sequences in the sample encode the same CDR3. The chain recombines TRBV9 with TRBJ2-1; TRBD2 agrees at 12 bases. The trim removed 4 bases at V and 7 bases at J, leaving 9 bases unmatched. The V gene's germline CDR1 is SGDLS and CDR2 YYNGEE. This CDR3 region has 16 residues. The CDR3 loop reads CASSTLAGGPGNEQFF. The CDR3, as DNA: TGTGCCAGCAGCACCCTAGCGGGAGGGCCGGGAAATGAGCAGTTCTTC.

V is TRBV7-9 and J is TRBJ1-1; D gene uncertain. This CDR3 is built from 13 residues. The V and J ends lost 4 bases and 1 base respectively, with 7 bases between them. The germline V gene has CDR1 SEHNR and CDR2 FQNEAQ (reference sequence). CDR3 region: CASSSERNTEAFF. The CDR3 nucleotides read TGTGCCAGCAGCTCAGAAAGGAACACTGAAGCTTTCTTT.

This clone was recorded a few times. The V call is TRBV7-3, the J call TRBJ2-1; 12 bases are a match to TRBD2. This CDR3 has 20 residues. CDR1 is SGHTA and CDR2 is FQGTGA in the germline V gene. Unmatched junction bases numbered 14, after V lost 5 bases and J lost 0 bases. The CDR3, as DNA: TGTGCCAGCAGCCCCCAACCGGGACTAGCGGGTTTGAGCTCCTACAATGAGCAGTTCTTC. This gives the protein CASSPQPGLAGLSSYNEQFF.

In this sample, this clone turned up a few times. This chain links TRBV29-1 with TRBJ1-1; the D gene is possibly TRBD1 (6 bases). Germline loops: CDR1 SQVTM, CDR2 ANQGSEA. This CDR3 is built from 15 residues. V was clipped by 5 bases and J by 0 bases, with 16 bases between them. The CDR3 spells CSVPGGQGMNTEAFF. CDR3 DNA: TGCAGCGTTCCTGGCGGCCAGGGGATGAACACTGAAGCTTTCTTT.

This chain joins TRBV28 and TRBJ2-7; D gene uncertain. CDR1 and CDR2 (germline): MDHEN, SYDVKM. V lost 5 bases and J lost 3, with 8 bases in between. The CDR3 has 12 amino acids. This CDR3 reads CASSVLGYEQYF. CDR3 nucleotides: TGTGCCAGCAGTGTACTCGGCTACGAGCAGTACTTC.

V gene TRBV9 combines with J gene TRBJ2-7; 8 bases are a match to TRBD1. This CDR3 is built from 16 residues. Losses at the gene ends were 4 bases for V and 0 bases for J; bases not matched to a gene: 9. Germline assignment: CDR1 SGDLS and CDR2 YYNGEE. The CDR3 reads CASSPRRTGSSYEQYF. The CDR3 DNA is TGTGCCAGCAGCCCCCGCCGGACAGGGAGCTCCTACGAGCAGTACTTC.

This clone was seen only a few times. The CDR3 coding sequence is TGTGCCAGCAGCATCGGGGACAGATTCACCGGGGAGCTGTTTTTT. Translation: CASSIGDRFTGELFF. The genes are TRBV7-3 and TRBJ2-2, with 7 bases fitting TRBD1. Per germline, CDR1 SGHTA and CDR2 FQGTGA. CDR3 size: 15 residues. V lost 5 bases, J lost 4 bases, and 7 bases stayed unmatched.

This clone was counted between two and nine times. The chain is built from TRBV30 and TRBJ1-4, with a weak D call TRBD1 (5 bases). V dropped 5 bases and J dropped 8 bases, with 9 bases sitting between them. CDR1 is GTSNPN and CDR2 is SVGIG in the germline V gene (reference sequence). The CDR3 is 11 amino acids. CDR3 amino acids: CAWDQGEKLFF. As DNA, the CDR3 is TGTGCCTGGGACCAGGGCGAAAAACTGTTTTTT. The complete variable domain, with remaining parts taken from reference TRBV30 and TRBJ1-4, reads SQTIHQWPATLVQPVGSPLSLECTVEGTSNPNLYWYRQAAGRGLQLLFYSVGIGQISSEVPQNLSASRPQDRQFILSSKKLLLSDSGFYLCAWDQGEKLFFGSGTQLSVL.

This clone has only a few counts. This rearrangement joins TRBV10-3 to TRBJ2-5, with TRBD2 matching 8 bases. The CDR3 runs to 16 residues. In germline, CDR1 is ENHRY, CDR2 SYGVKD. V trimming: 1 base; J trimming: 3 bases; junction bases outside the gene matches: 7. CDR3 sequence: CAISEWGSGTEETQYF. The CDR3 DNA is TGTGCCATCAGTGAGTGGGGTAGCGGGACCGAAGAGACCCAGTACTTC.

Only a few counts were recorded for this clone. Other DNA sequences within the sample encode an identical CDR3. V usage is TRBV5-1 and J usage is TRBJ2-3; D is possibly TRBD2 (5 bases). This CDR3 spans 14 amino acids. Germline V gene sequence: CDR1 SGHRS, CDR2 YFSETQ. V was pared by 0 bases and J by 0 bases, with 5 bases between. CDR3 sequence: CASSLGGSTDTQYF. The CDR3, as DNA: TGCGCCAGCAGCTTGGGCGGGAGCACAGATACGCAGTATTTT.

J is TRBJ1-1 and V is TRBV30, with 7 bases that match TRBD1. Germline CDR1 is GTSNPN and CDR2 is SVGIG (reference sequence). This CDR3 region has 14 residues. The V gene end was trimmed by 7 bases and the J gene end by 3 bases; junction bases not matched to a gene: 11. CDR3 sequence (DNA): TGTGCCTCCAGCCCTGACAGGGAGGACACTGAAGCTTTCTTT. It encodes CASSPDREDTEAFF. The entire variable domain, with the rest obtained from reference TRBV30 and TRBJ1-1, is as follows: SQTIHQWPATLVQPVGSPLSLECTVEGTSNPNLYWYRQAAGRGLQLLFYSVGIGQISSEVPQNLSASRPQDRQFILSSKKLLLSDSGFYLCASSPDREDTEAFFGQGTRLTVV.

This sequence joins TRBV30 and TRBJ2-7; 8 bases align to TRBD2. Germline V CDR1 and CDR2: GTSNPN, SVGIG (reference sequence). The CDR3 has 14 amino acids. Germline trimming cut 2 bases from V and 3 bases from J; bases unmatched to any gene: 6. This CDR3 is CAWSLSSGRYEQYF. The CDR3 nucleotides read TGTGCCTGGAGTTTATCTAGCGGGCGCTACGAGCAGTACTTC.

In DNA form, the CDR3 reads TGTGCCAGCTCACCCGCACAGGGGGCTCAAGGCTACACCTTC. It specifies CASSPAQGAQGYTF. The chain links TRBV18 to TRBJ1-2, with 9 bases matching TRBD1. V dropped 3 bases and J dropped 8; count of bases not matched to a gene: 7. CDR1 and CDR2 from the germline V gene are KGHSH and LQKENI. This CDR3 comprises 14 residues.

This clone has a handful of counts. The chain has TRBV30 and TRBJ2-3; D not certain. This CDR3 is 12 amino acids long. Germline CDR1 reads GTSNPN; CDR2 reads SVGIG (reference sequence). The ends were cut back, 5 bases at V and 1 base at J, with 7 bases in the middle. The CDR3 loop is CAWASGTDTQYF. In DNA form, the CDR3 reads TGTGCCTGGGCGAGTGGCACAGATACGCAGTATTTT.